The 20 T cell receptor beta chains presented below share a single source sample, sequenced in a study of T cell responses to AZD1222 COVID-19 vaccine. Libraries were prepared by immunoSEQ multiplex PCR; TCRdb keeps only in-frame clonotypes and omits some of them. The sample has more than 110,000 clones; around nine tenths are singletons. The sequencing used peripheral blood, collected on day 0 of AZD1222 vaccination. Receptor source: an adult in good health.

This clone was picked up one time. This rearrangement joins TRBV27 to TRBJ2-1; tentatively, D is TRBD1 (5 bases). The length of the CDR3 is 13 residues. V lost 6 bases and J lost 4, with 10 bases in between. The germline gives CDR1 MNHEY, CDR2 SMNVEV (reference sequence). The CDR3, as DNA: TGTGCCAGCAGAAGGGGTCATTACAATGAGCAGTTCTTC. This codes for CASRRGHYNEQFF.

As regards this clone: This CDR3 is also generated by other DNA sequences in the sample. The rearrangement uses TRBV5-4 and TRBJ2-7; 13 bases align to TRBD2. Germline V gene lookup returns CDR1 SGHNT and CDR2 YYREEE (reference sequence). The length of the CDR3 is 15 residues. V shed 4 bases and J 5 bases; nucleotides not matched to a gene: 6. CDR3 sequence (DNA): TGTGCCAGCAGCCCTAGGACTAGCGGGGGCCACGAGCAGTACTTC. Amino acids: CASSPRTSGGHEQYF. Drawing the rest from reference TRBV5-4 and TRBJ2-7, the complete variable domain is ETGVTQSPTHLIKTRGQQVTLRCSSQSGHNTVSWYQQALGQGPQFIFQYYREEENGRGNFPPRFSGLQFPNYSSELNVNALELDDSALYLCASSPRTSGGHEQYFGPGTRLTVT.

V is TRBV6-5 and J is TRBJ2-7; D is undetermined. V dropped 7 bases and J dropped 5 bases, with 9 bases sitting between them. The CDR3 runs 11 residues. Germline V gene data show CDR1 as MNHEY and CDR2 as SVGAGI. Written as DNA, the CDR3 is TGTGCCAGCAAGAAGATCGACGAGCAGTACTTC. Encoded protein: CASKKIDEQYF.

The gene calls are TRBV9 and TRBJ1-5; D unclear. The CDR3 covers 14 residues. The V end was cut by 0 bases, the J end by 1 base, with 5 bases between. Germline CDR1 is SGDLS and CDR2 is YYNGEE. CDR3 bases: TGTGCCAGCAGCGTAGACCCCAGCAATCAGCCCCAGCATTTT. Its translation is CASSVDPSNQPQHF.

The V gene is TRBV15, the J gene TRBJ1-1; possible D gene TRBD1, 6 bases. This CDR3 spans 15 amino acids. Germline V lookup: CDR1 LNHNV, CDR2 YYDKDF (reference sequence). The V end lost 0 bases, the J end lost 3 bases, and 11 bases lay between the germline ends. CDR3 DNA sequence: TGTGCCACCAGCAGAGATTGGAGGGGGTACACTGAAGCTTTCTTT. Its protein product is CATSRDWRGYTEAFF.

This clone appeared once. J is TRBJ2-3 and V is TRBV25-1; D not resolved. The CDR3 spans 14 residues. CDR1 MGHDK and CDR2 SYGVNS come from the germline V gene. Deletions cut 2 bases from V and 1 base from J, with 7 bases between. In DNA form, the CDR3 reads TGTGCCAGCAGTGAACGCCAGGGCACAGATACGCAGTATTTT. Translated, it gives CASSERQGTDTQYF.

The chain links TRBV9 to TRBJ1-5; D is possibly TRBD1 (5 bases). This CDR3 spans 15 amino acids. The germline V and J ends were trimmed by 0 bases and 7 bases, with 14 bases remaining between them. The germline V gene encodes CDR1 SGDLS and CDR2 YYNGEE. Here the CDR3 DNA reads TGTGCCAGCAGCGTAGGTGGGGCCCCGGGACAGCCCCAGCATTTT. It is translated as CASSVGGAPGQPQHF. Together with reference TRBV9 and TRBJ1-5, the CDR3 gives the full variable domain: DSGVTQTPKHLITATGQRVTLRCSPRSGDLSVYWYQQSLDQGLQFLIQYYNGEERAKGNILERFSAQQFPDLHSELNLSSLELGDSALYFCASSVGGAPGQPQHFGDGTRLSIL.

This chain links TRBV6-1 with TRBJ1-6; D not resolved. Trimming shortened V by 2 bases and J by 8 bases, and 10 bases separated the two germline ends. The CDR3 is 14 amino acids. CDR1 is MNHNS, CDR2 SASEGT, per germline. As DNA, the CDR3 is TGTGCCAGCAGTGAAACCAGGCCGGATTCACCCCTCCACTTT. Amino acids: CASSETRPDSPLHF.

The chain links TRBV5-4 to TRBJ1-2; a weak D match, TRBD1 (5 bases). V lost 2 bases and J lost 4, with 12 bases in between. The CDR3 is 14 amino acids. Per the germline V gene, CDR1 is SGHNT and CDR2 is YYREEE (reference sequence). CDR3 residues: CASSFQGSGYGYTF. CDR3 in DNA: TGTGCCAGCAGCTTCCAGGGTAGCGGCTATGGCTACACCTTC.

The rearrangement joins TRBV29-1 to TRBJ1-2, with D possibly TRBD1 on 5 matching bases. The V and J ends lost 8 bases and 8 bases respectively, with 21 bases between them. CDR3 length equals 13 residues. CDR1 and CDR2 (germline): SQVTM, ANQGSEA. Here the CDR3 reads CSSTTTRGYGYTF. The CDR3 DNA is TGCAGCTCTACTACTACTCGGGGGTACGGCTACACCTTC.

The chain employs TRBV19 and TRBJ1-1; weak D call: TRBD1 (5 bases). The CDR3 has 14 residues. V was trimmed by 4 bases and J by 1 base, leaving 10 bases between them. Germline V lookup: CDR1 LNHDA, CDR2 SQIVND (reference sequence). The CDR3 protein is CASSKGLRNTEAFF. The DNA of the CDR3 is TGTGCCAGTAGTAAGGGGCTGAGGAACACTGAAGCTTTCTTT.

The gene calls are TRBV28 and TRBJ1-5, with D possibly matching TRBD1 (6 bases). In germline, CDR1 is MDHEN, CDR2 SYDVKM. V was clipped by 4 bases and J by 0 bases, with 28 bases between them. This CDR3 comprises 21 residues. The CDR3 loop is CASSSTLGGALIGGSNQPQHF. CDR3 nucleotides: TGTGCCAGCAGTTCCACCTTAGGGGGGGCCCTAATTGGGGGTAGCAATCAGCCCCAGCATTTT.

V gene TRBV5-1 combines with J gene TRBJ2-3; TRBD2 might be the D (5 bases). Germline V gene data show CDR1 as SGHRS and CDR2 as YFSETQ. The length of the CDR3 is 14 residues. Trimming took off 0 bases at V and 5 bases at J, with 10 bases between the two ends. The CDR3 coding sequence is TGCGCCAGCAGCTTGGGAGGGCCGGTAGATACGCAGTATTTT. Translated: CASSLGGPVDTQYF.

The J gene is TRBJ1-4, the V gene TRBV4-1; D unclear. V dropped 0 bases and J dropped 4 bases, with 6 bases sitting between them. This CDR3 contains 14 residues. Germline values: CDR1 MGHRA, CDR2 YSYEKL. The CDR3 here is CASSQDRINEKLFF. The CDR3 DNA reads TGCGCCAGCAGCCAAGACAGGATTAATGAAAAACTGTTTTTT.

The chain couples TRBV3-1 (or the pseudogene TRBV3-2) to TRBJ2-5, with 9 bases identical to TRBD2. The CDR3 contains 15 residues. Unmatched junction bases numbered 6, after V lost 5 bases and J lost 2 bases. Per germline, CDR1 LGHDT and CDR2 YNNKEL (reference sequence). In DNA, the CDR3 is TGTGCCAGCAGCAAGACTAGCGGTATACAAGAGACCCAGTACTTC. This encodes CASSKTSGIQETQYF.

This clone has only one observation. In DNA, the CDR3 is TGTGCCTGGAGTGTAAGAGGGAGAGCTTTCTTT. Translation gives CAWSVRGRAFF. This chain links TRBV30 with TRBJ1-1; D is unresolved. The length of the CDR3 is 11 residues. V lost 0 bases to trimming and J lost 10 bases, with 9 bases between them. Germline V gives CDR1 GTSNPN, CDR2 SVGIG (reference sequence). Supplemented by reference TRBV30 and TRBJ1-1, the full variable domain reads SQTIHQWPATLVQPVGSPLSLECTVEGTSNPNLYWYRQAAGRGLQLLFYSVGIGQISSEVPQNLSASRPQDRQFILSSKKLLLSDSGFYLCAWSVRGRAFFGQGTRLTVV.

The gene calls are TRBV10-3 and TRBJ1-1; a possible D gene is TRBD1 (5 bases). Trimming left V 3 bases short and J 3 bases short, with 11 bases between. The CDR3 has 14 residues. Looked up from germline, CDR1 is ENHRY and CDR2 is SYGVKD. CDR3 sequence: CAISDLLGDTEAFF. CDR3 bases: TGTGCCATCAGTGATTTATTGGGGGACACTGAAGCTTTCTTT.

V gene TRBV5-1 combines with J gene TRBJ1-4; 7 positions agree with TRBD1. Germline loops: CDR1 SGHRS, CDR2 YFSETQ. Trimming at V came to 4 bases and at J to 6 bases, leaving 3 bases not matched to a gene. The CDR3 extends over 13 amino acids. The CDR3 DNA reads TGCGCCAGCAGCGGAGGGGGCGATGAAAAACTGTTTTTT. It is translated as CASSGGGDEKLFF.

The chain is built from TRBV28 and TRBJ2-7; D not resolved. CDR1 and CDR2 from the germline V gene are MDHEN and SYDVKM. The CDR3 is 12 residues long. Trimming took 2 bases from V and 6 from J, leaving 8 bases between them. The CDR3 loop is CASSLGVVEQYF. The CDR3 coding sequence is TGTGCCAGCAGTTTAGGGGTCGTCGAGCAGTACTTC. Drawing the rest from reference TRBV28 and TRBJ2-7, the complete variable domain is DVKVTQSSRYLVKRTGEKVFLECVQDMDHENMFWYRQDPGLGLRLIYFSYDVKMKEKGDIPEGYSVSREKKERFSLILESASTNQTSMYLCASSLGVVEQYFGPGTRLTVT.

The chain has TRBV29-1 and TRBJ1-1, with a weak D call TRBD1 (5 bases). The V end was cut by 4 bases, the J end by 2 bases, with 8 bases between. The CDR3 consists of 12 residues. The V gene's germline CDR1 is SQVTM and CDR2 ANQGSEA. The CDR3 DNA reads TGCAGCGTTGGGACATACAACACTGAAGCTTTCTTT. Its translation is CSVGTYNTEAFF.